This T cell receptor beta chain was retrieved from a study of breast tumors, draining lymph nodes, adjacent tissues (dated by TCRdb to the mid-2010s). In terms of the full investigation: In breast cancer patients, the study compared the TCR beta repertoires of tumor, adjacent nontumor tissue and axillary lymph nodes. In human breast cancer, the study set out to evaluate how tumor, surrounding tissue and draining lymph node repertoires relate to one another and whether T cells may move between these sites.

The axillary draining lymph nodes of breast cancer patients were the source of the lymph node samples. These reads were obtained on an Illumina HiSeq 2000. Multiplex PCR amplification was used to generate the TCR beta chain libraries. High-throughput sequencing was used to analyze the amplified TCR beta chain products. TCRdb reprocessing: public reads trimmed at Q25 with fastp, clones called with MiXCR, in-frame beta chains kept. Rows matching on CDR3 protein sequence are summarized as one entry with the most common DNA and genes. The table for this sample lists about 120,000 distinct CDR3 sequences; around 20% of them were counted only once. Over 3% of the sample rests with the top ten. The research as a whole found: A scenario in which most tumor T cells derive from the lymph node and then expand within tumor tissue was judged to be consistent with the data. Rather than being directly demonstrated, the conclusion that tumor T cells originate in lymph nodes was presented as consistent with a hypothesis. Tumor T-cell repertoires showed less diversity than lymph node repertoires and more diversity than nontumor tissue repertoires, and tumor T-cell repertoires showed preferential V and J gene usage. Tumor and nontumor tissue repertoires were significantly more similar in luminal-like than in basal-like breast cancer.

Both ends counted, the CDR3 spans 13 residues. The entry retains the CDR3 DNA only, 39 bases that are in frame from base 1. Ends trimmed: V by 8 bases, J by 9 bases; bases unmatched to a gene: 9. The germline V gene yields MDHEN for CDR1 and SYDVKM for CDR2. A word on this clonotype: The target of this receptor is not known. The conserved final phenylalanine or tryptophan is absent from the CDR3, which likely points to a read error.

The origin of this receptor is a female donor with breast cancer. Some clones in this sample may be carry-over from other donors' samples. The source material was axillary lymph node tissue. The chain is assembled from TRBV28 and TRBJ2-4, with 8 central nucleotides matching TRBD1. The DNA is TGTGCCAGCGGACAGGGACCCCCCGGCATTCAGTACCTC. It is translated as CASGQGPPGIQYL.